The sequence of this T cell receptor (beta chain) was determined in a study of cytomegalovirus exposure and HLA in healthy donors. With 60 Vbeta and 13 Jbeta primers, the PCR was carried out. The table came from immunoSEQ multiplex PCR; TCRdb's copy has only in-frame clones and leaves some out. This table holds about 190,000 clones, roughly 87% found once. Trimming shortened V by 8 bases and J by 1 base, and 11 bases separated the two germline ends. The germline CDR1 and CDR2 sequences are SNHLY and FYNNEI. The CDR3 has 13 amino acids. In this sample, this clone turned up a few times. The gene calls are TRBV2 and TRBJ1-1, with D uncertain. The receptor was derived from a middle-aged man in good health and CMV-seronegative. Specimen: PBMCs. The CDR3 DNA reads TGTGCCAGCGTTGTTACACCGAACACTGAAGCTTTCTTT. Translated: CASVVTPNTEAFF.